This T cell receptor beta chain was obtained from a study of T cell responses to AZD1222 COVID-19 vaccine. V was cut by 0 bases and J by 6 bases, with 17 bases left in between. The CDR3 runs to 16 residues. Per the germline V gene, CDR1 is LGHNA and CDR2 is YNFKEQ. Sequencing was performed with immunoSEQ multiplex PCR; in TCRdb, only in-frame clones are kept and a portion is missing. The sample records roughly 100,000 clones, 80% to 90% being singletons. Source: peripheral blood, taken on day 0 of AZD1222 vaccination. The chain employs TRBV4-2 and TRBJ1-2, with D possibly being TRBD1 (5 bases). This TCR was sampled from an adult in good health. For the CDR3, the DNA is TGTGCCAGCAGCCAAGATCATCCAGGGATATTCGATGGCTACACCTTC. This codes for CASSQDHPGIFDGYTF.